This is a list of T cell receptor beta chains from one sample in a study of shared clonotypes between healthy human individuals. TCRdb's copy holds only in-frame clones and misses some; the assay was immunoSEQ multiplex PCR. Of more than 500,000 clones listed, 85% to 95% were seen once; the top ten hold approximately 0.11%. Sample: naive CD8+ T cells sorted from blood. The receptors come from a woman aged 30 to 39 in good health. The CDR3 runs from the conserved cysteine through the conserved F or W. A D gene is named only where the DNA matches it firmly. Clone size is given for some rows only: seen once, a few or many times, or a class if the clone is expanded.

clone size | D gene | J gene | V gene | CDR3 protein | CDR3 DNA
once | TRBD2 | TRBJ2-3 | TRBV9 | CASSVDPSGSFTDTQYF | TGTGCCAGCAGCGTAGATCCTAGCGGGTCTTTCACAGATACGCAGTATTTT
. | . | TRBJ1-6 | TRBV5-6 | CASSSEQGIGNSPLHF | TGTGCCAGCAGTTCAGAGCAGGGAATCGGGAATTCACCCCTCCACTTT
. | TRBD2 | TRBJ2-7 | TRBV5-4 | CASSLGTSGYEQYF | TGTGCCAGCAGCCTTGGGACTAGCGGGTACGAGCAGTACTTC
. | TRBD1 | TRBJ2-3 | TRBV14 | CASSQRGTGIPDTQYF | TGTGCCAGCAGCCAGAGGGGGACAGGGATTCCAGATACGCAGTATTTT
once | . | TRBJ2-1 | TRBV2 | CASSEGDYAFF | TGTGCCAGCAGTGAAGGGGATTACGCTTTCTTC
. | . | TRBJ2-1 | TRBV28 | CASRGAESSYNEQFF | TGTGCCAGCAGGGGGGCTGAGAGCTCCTACAATGAGCAGTTCTTC
. | TRBD1 | TRBJ2-5 | TRBV19 | CASSIASGQVVGETQYF | TGTGCCAGTAGTATAGCCTCCGGACAGGTTGTGGGGGAGACCCAGTACTTC
. | . | TRBJ1-2 | TRBV14 | CASSQMASYGYTF | TGTGCCAGCAGCCAAATGGCCAGCTATGGCTACACCTTC
. | . | TRBJ2-5 | TRBV7-9 | CASSFSHYQETQYF | TGTGCCAGCAGCTTTAGCCACTACCAAGAGACCCAGTACTTC
. | . | TRBJ2-2 | TRBV4-1 | CASSQEAWEALATGELFF | TGCGCCAGCAGCCAAGAAGCATGGGAGGCGTTGGCCACCGGGGAGCTGTTTTTT
. | . | TRBJ2-7 | TRBV27 | CASSLSGGASYEQYF | TGTGCCAGCAGTTTATCGGGGGGCGCATCCTACGAGCAGTACTTC
. | TRBD2 | TRBJ2-1 | TRBV28 | CASSFLAGGVNEQFF | TGTGCCAGCAGTTTCCTAGCGGGCGGTGTTAATGAGCAGTTCTTC
. | TRBD2 | TRBJ2-5 | TRBV11-2 | CASSLEAGGQETQYF | TGTGCCAGCAGCTTGGAAGCGGGGGGCCAAGAGACCCAGTACTTC
. | TRBD2 | TRBJ2-3 | TRBV7-9 | CASSFPGLAGGTDTQYF | TGTGCCAGCAGCTTTCCGGGACTAGCGGGGGGGACAGATACGCAGTATTTT
. | TRBD2 | TRBJ2-7 | TRBV29-1 | CSATDPERGYEQYF | TGCAGCGCTACCGACCCCGAGCGGGGGTACGAGCAGTACTTC
. | . | TRBJ2-7 | TRBV19 | CASSVPTGSAYEQYF | TGTGCCAGTAGTGTGCCTACAGGGTCCGCCTACGAGCAGTACTTC
. | TRBD1 | TRBJ2-7 | TRBV5-1 | CASSSGTGNYEQYF | TGCGCCAGCAGCTCCGGGACAGGGAACTACGAGCAGTACTTC
. | . | TRBJ1-2 | TRBV27 | CASSHGANYGYTF | TGTGCCAGCAGCCATGGGGCTAACTATGGCTACACCTTC
. | TRBD2 | TRBJ2-7 | TRBV5-5 | CASSFSAGVYEQYF | TGTGCCAGCAGCTTCTCTGCGGGAGTTTACGAGCAGTACTTC
. | TRBD1 | TRBJ1-1 | TRBV28 | CASSLWTGPRGTEAFF | TGTGCCAGCAGTTTGTGGACAGGACCCCGGGGGACTGAAGCTTTCTTT
once | . | TRBJ2-1 | TRBV28 | CASSFRSGDEQFF | TGTGCCAGCAGTTTTAGATCCGGAGATGAGCAGTTCTTC
. | . | TRBJ1-1 | TRBV28 | CASSLVPNTEAFF | TGTGCCAGCAGTTTAGTGCCGAACACTGAAGCTTTCTTT
. | TRBD2 | TRBJ2-5 | TRBV7-6 | CASSFRTRGGQETQYF | TGTGCCAGCAGCTTTCGGACTAGGGGTGGCCAAGAGACCCAGTACTTC
. | . | TRBJ1-1 | TRBV2 | CASSGGHKGKTGGDTEAFF | TGTGCCAGCAGTGGAGGGCATAAAGGAAAAACGGGGGGGGACACTGAAGCTTTCTTT
once | . | TRBJ1-4 | TRBV30 | CAWTPVSGEKLFF | TGTGCCTGGACCCCCGTTTCAGGTGAAAAACTGTTTTTT
. | TRBD2 | TRBJ2-3 | TRBV27 | CASSFRGVAGGDMDTQYF | TGTGCCAGCAGTTTTAGAGGGGTAGCGGGAGGGGATATGGATACGCAGTATTTT